A single sample is the source of the 23 T cell receptor beta chains below, sequenced in a study of T cells expressing NK-cell markers. TCRdb reprocessed the 5' RACE reads, keeping one entry per CDR3 protein, no DNA. The sample's table shows 440,000 or so distinct CDR3 sequences. Sequenced input: blood T cells: a sorted CD56 or NKG2C T cell subset, CD4+ or CD8+ T cells, or bulk PBMC T cells (not recorded which). The receptors here all came from a woman between 18 and 70 years old in good health.

The genes are TRBV28 and TRBJ2-1; as DNA is missing, the TRBD1 call by TCRdb cannot be tested. The CDR3 contains 16 residues. CDR1 is MDHEN and CDR2 is SYDVKM in the germline V gene. CDR3 sequence: CASSFGGGGAGNEQFF. The full variable domain, in which reference TRBV28 and TRBJ2-1 provide the parts outside the CDR3, is DVKVTQSSRYLVKRTGEKVFLECVQDMDHENMFWYRQDPGLGLRLIYFSYDVKMKEKGDIPEGYSVSREKKERFSLILESASTNQTSMYLCASSFGGGGAGNEQFFGPGTRLTVL.

This chain links TRBV20-1 with TRBJ2-1; TCRdb calls TRBD2, which cannot be checked without DNA. Per the germline V gene, CDR1 is DFQATT and CDR2 is SNEGSKA (reference sequence). The CDR3 is 17 amino acids. CDR3 sequence: CSARNWGGGRSYNEQFF.

The chain has TRBV20-1 and TRBJ2-5; there is no DNA to check the TCRdb D call of TRBD2. The CDR3 has 15 residues. CDR1 DFQATT and CDR2 SNEGSKA come from the germline V gene (reference sequence). CDR3 in amino acids: CSARQLSGTSVTQYF.

The genes are TRBV29-1 and TRBJ2-7. This CDR3 spans 13 amino acids. In germline, CDR1 is SQVTM, CDR2 ANQGSEA. The CDR3: CSSRRFDGYEQYF.

The V call is TRBV18, the J call TRBJ1-4. The CDR3 sequence is 15 residues long. Germline V gene data show CDR1 as KGHSH and CDR2 as LQKENI. The CDR3 sequence is CASSPAGRRREKLFF.

The chain is built from TRBV4-1 and TRBJ2-6; TCRdb reports TRBD1, a call that lacks DNA to check it against. Germline V gene sequence: CDR1 MGHRA, CDR2 YSYEKL. The CDR3 has 17 residues. This CDR3 reads CASSQATGSSGANVLTF.

The genes are TRBV20-1 and TRBJ2-7. The CDR3 consists of 15 residues. Germline CDR1 reads DFQATT; CDR2 reads SNEGSKA (reference sequence). The CDR3: CSARDQRDPYYEQYF.

The gene calls are TRBV7-2 and TRBJ2-2; the D gene TCRdb calls, TRBD1, cannot be checked with no DNA. CDR3 size: 14 residues. Germline CDR1 and CDR2: SGHTA and FQGNSA. CDR3 amino acids: CASSPRGGAGELFF.

The chain uses TRBV11-2 and TRBJ2-5; the D call of TRBD1 rests on TCRdb alone, since no DNA is present to check it. Germline CDR1 SGHAT, CDR2 FQNNGV. This CDR3 comprises 15 residues. CDR3 sequence: CASSLEGAYQETQYF.

The rearrangement joins TRBV2 to TRBJ2-3; the TRBD1 assignment by TCRdb is unverifiable without DNA. Germline CDR1 is SNHLY and CDR2 is FYNNEI. The CDR3 consists of 15 residues. CDR3 loop: CASRETGTSTDTQYF.

The chain combines TRBV29-1 with TRBJ2-1; without DNA, the TCRdb call of TRBD1 cannot be checked. The CDR3 length is 14 residues. Germline V gene data show CDR1 as SQVTM and CDR2 as ANQGSEA. The CDR3 spells CSARGWPAGNEQFF.

The chain joins TRBV18 to TRBJ2-7. The germline gives CDR1 KGHSH, CDR2 LQKENI. The CDR3 loop spans 13 amino acids. This CDR3 is CASSPWGDYEQYF.

This chain links TRBV20-1 with TRBJ2-5; TCRdb gives TRBD2 as the D gene, but with no DNA this cannot be confirmed. The germline CDR1 and CDR2 sequences are DFQATT and SNEGSKA (reference sequence). This CDR3 contains 15 residues. The CDR3 sequence is CSANALGAGGETQYF.

This chain connects TRBV12-3 or TRBV12-4 to TRBJ2-5. The CDR3 sequence is 15 residues long. The CDR3 here is CASSFALGGQETQYF.

The chain uses TRBV6-2 or TRBV6-3 and TRBJ2-1. From germline, CDR1 is MNHEY and CDR2 SVGEGT. CDR3 length: 11 amino acids. CDR3: CASSTAGMQFF.

The CDR3 loop reads CASCYTGTANTEAFF. The V gene is TRBV6-1, the J gene TRBJ1-1; TCRdb indicates TRBD1, and absent DNA this call remains unverified. The CDR3 runs to 15 residues. CDR1 MNHNS and CDR2 SASEGT come from the germline V gene.

The chain combines TRBV20-1 with TRBJ2-3; TCRdb picks TRBD2, but there is no DNA to check that call. Germline assignment: CDR1 DFQATT and CDR2 SNEGSKA (reference sequence). The length of the CDR3 is 13 residues. This CDR3 reads CSAPPDLLDTQYF.

The rearrangement joins TRBV28 to TRBJ2-1. Germline lookup yields CDR1 MDHEN and CDR2 SYDVKM. This CDR3 is 14 amino acids long. The CDR3 reads CASSPPTSYNEQFF.

The CDR3 loop reads CASGPPPRGSEAFF. This chain connects TRBV12-5 to TRBJ1-1. CDR1 and CDR2 from the germline V gene are LGHNT and FRNRAP. The CDR3 runs 14 residues.

The chain uses TRBV12-3 or TRBV12-4 and TRBJ1-4; the D call of TRBD1 rests on TCRdb alone, since no DNA is present to check it. This CDR3 spans 15 amino acids. CDR3 sequence: CASSPGTVDNEKLFF.

The rearrangement links TRBV7-9 to TRBJ2-7; there is no DNA to check the TCRdb D call of TRBD2. Germline CDR1 is SEHNR and CDR2 is FQNEAQ (reference sequence). The CDR3 length is 15 residues. The CDR3 is CASTPALAGLYEQYF.

The rearrangement links TRBV19 to TRBJ1-3; TCRdb's assignment of TRBD1 cannot be checked, as there is no DNA. The CDR3 spans 15 residues. Germline loops: CDR1 LNHDA, CDR2 SQIVND (reference sequence). CDR3 region: CASSTRDRAGNTIYF.

The rearrangement links TRBV20-1 to TRBJ2-3; as DNA is missing, the TRBD2 call by TCRdb cannot be tested. The CDR3 is 16 amino acids. Germline V CDR1 and CDR2: DFQATT, SNEGSKA (reference sequence). CDR3 sequence reads: CSAFVGTTTSTDTQYF.